The 12 T cell receptor beta chains below were found in one sample sequenced in a study of blood T cell repertoires in COVID-19. The assay was immunoSEQ multiplex PCR, and TCRdb's table has in-frame clones only and misses some. The table records some 200,000 clones, about 88% of them present only once. Input material: PBMCs or T cells enriched from blood (not recorded which). The source is a woman aged 18-29 years who had recovered from COVID-19.

V gene TRBV3-1 (or the pseudogene TRBV3-2) combines with J gene TRBJ2-5; a possible D gene is TRBD1 (6 bases). The germline V and J ends were trimmed by 3 bases and 1 base, with 12 bases remaining between them. The CDR3 consists of 15 residues. Germline assignment: CDR1 LGHDT and CDR2 YNNKEL (reference sequence). CDR3 in amino acids: CASSHRGDTQETQYF. The DNA of the CDR3 is TGTGCCAGCAGCCACCGTGGGGACACCCAAGAGACCCAGTACTTC.

The V and J genes are TRBV5-1 and TRBJ2-3; TRBD2 agrees at 11 bases. V shed 0 bases, J shed 2 bases, and the junction held 5 bases outside the gene matches. CDR1 is SGHRS and CDR2 is YFSETQ in the germline V gene. CDR3 length equals 17 residues. The CDR3 here is CASSLVVAGGPTDTQYF. The CDR3 DNA reads TGCGCCAGCAGCTTGGTTGTAGCGGGAGGGCCCACAGATACGCAGTATTTT. Combining the CDR3 with reference TRBV5-1 and TRBJ2-3 gives the whole variable domain KAGVTQTPRYLIKTRGQQVTLSCSPISGHRSVSWYQQTPGQGLQFLFEYFSETQRNKGNFPGRFSGRQFSNSRSEMNVSTLELGDSALYLCASSLVVAGGPTDTQYFGPGTRLTVL.

This clone came up once. The chain joins TRBV19 to TRBJ1-5; D perhaps matches TRBD1 (6 bases). Germline V gene data show CDR1 as LNHDA and CDR2 as SQIVND (reference sequence). The CDR3 totals 14 residues. The V end was cut by 4 bases, the J end by 6 bases, with 13 bases between. CDR3 bases: TGTGCCAGTAGTAAAGTCCAGGGGACTCAGCCCCAGCATTTT. Translated, it gives CASSKVQGTQPQHF. Complete variable domain (other parts from reference TRBV19 and TRBJ1-5): DGGITQSPKYLFRKEGQNVTLSCEQNLNHDAMYWYRQDPGQGLRLIYYSQIVNDFQKGDIAEGYSVSREKKESFPLTVTSAQKNPTAFYLCASSKVQGTQPQHFGDGTRLSIL.

V gene TRBV6-2 or TRBV6-3 combines with J gene TRBJ2-4; TRBD2 is a possible D gene (5 bases). This CDR3 is built from 15 residues. V was cut by 2 bases and J by 7 bases, with 15 bases left in between. Germline CDR1 reads MNHEY; CDR2 reads SVGEGT. CDR3 protein: CASSYPKRSGNIQYF. The CDR3 bases are TGTGCCAGCAGTTACCCAAAGCGGTCGGGGAACATTCAGTACTTC.

CDR3 loop: CASSAGTSGPYEQYF. In DNA, the CDR3 is TGTGCCAGTAGTGCCGGGACTAGCGGACCCTACGAGCAGTACTTC. V is TRBV19 and J is TRBJ2-7; TRBD2 agrees at 11 bases. Germline CDR1 reads LNHDA; CDR2 reads SQIVND (reference sequence). After removal of 5 bases from V and 2 bases from J, the junction contained 5 bases not matched to a gene. CDR3 length: 15 residues.

In this sample, this clone turned up once. V is TRBV6-2 or TRBV6-3 and J is TRBJ2-7, with D possibly TRBD1 on 6 matching bases. The germline V gene has CDR1 MNHEY and CDR2 SVGEGT. The CDR3 is 16 residues long. The V end was cut by 6 bases, the J end by 7 bases, with 25 bases between. The CDR3, as DNA: TGTGCCAGCAGCAGTCGCCGGGCTTTACAGGGTAGGGAGCAGTACTTC. The encoded protein is CASSSRRALQGREQYF.

This CDR3 is CASSQEGLAGEEQYF. CDR3 sequence (DNA): TGCGCCAGCAGCCAAGAAGGACTAGCGGGAGAGGAGCAGTACTTC. The V call is TRBV4-1, the J call TRBJ2-7; 13 positions agree with TRBD2. Germline V gene lookup returns CDR1 MGHRA and CDR2 YSYEKL. The CDR3 has 15 amino acids. V shed 0 bases, J shed 7 bases, and the junction held 3 bases outside the gene matches.

This chain links TRBV28 with TRBJ2-1; 7 bases are shared with TRBD2. The length of the CDR3 is 17 residues. Germline V gene sequence: CDR1 MDHEN, CDR2 SYDVKM. The V segment lost 4 bases and the J segment 4 bases; nucleotides outside the gene matches: 13. CDR3 DNA sequence: TGTGCCAGCAGTTCCTTTTGGGGGAGGGGAGGGTACAATGAGCAGTTCTTC. Its protein is CASSSFWGRGGYNEQFF.

The chain links TRBV7-8 to TRBJ1-5; maybe TRBD1 (5 bases). Germline-derived CDR1 and CDR2 are SGHVS and FQNEAQ. V lost 4 bases and J lost 5, with 18 bases in between. The CDR3 length is 16 residues. CDR3 sequence: CASSSPPGLGDQPQHF. The CDR3 DNA sequence: TGTGCCAGCAGCTCACCGCCGGGACTAGGGGATCAGCCCCAGCATTTT.

The chain has TRBV27 and TRBJ1-4; TRBD1 matches at 10 bases. Germline lookup yields CDR1 MNHEY and CDR2 SMNVEV (reference sequence). CDR3 length: 16 residues. The V segment lost 7 bases and the J segment 4 bases; nucleotides outside the gene matches: 9. The CDR3 DNA reads TGTGCCAGCAAACGGGACAGGGGCTTCGTTAATGAAAAACTGTTTTTT. Translating gives CASKRDRGFVNEKLFF.

The chain uses TRBV28 and TRBJ2-2; 16 bases align to TRBD2. In germline, CDR1 is MDHEN, CDR2 SYDVKM. V shed 10 bases, J shed 5 bases, and the junction held 4 bases outside the gene matches. The CDR3 is 15 residues long. The CDR3 here is CATGTSGRVTGELFF. DNA for the CDR3: TGTGCCACCGGGACTAGCGGGAGGGTGACCGGGGAGCTGTTTTTT.

This chain connects TRBV7-8 to TRBJ2-7; D is possibly TRBD1 (5 bases). V lost 5 bases to trimming and J lost 5 bases, with 16 bases between them. Germline CDR1 SGHVS, CDR2 FQNEAQ. The CDR3 is 14 amino acids. The CDR3 nucleotides are TGTGCCAGCAGCCCACAGGCCTCCCCAAACGAGCAGTACTTC. It is translated as CASSPQASPNEQYF.